This is a list of T cell receptor beta chains from one sample in a study of identifying expanded T cells in peripheral blood. The repertoire was sequenced with immunoSEQ multiplex PCR; TCRdb's copy has only in-frame clones and lacks some. The sample includes some 100,000 clones, 88% of them seen just once. Sequenced: blood. The receptors originated from a person aged 18 to 75 in good health. Both conserved end residues are part of each CDR3. The D gene is left open where the match is weak. Size is omitted from some rows. Given values are once, few, many or a class for expanded clones.

cdr3_nt cdr3_aa j_call v_call clone_size d_call
TGTGCCAGCAATTTCAGGGACGGCTATGGCTACACCTTC CASNFRDGYGYTF TRBJ1-2 TRBV6-5 few -
TGTGCCAGAAGCCACGCGGGACACCGAGCGGGGAACACTGAAGCTTTCTTT CARSHAGHRAGNTEAFF TRBJ1-1 TRBV5-3 - -
TGTGCCAGCTCAGCGACCGAGAACACTGAAGCTTTCTTT CASSATENTEAFF TRBJ1-1 TRBV18 - -
TGTGCCAGCAGCTTAAGGGGGTACGAGCAGTACTTC CASSLRGYEQYF TRBJ2-7 TRBV7-2 - -
TGTGCCAGCAGCGTAGGGGATTGGGGCGAGCAGTACTTC CASSVGDWGEQYF TRBJ2-7 TRBV9 - -
TGTGCCAGCAGGGTTTCGAGGGAGACCCAGTACTTC CASRVSRETQYF TRBJ2-5 TRBV28 - -
TGTGCCAGCAGTGAAGAGGGGGGCGGCGAAAAACTGTTTTTT CASSEEGGGEKLFF TRBJ1-4 TRBV25-1 - -
TGTGCCAGCAGCTTGGGGGACTTCTACGAGCAGTACTTC CASSLGDFYEQYF TRBJ2-7 TRBV4-2 - -
TGTGCTAGTGGCCAGGACAGGTCGGATACGCAGTATTTT CASGQDRSDTQYF TRBJ2-3 TRBV12-5 - TRBD1
TGTGCCAGCAGCCCGCAGACTAGCGGGAGCACGAATGAGCAGTTCTTC CASSPQTSGSTNEQFF TRBJ2-1 TRBV7-8 once TRBD2
TGTGCCAGTAGTACACGGACAGGAGCGAACACCGGGGAGCTGTTTTTT CASSTRTGANTGELFF TRBJ2-2 TRBV19 - TRBD1
TGTGCCAGCAGCTTGTCAGGGTCGTCGGGCTACACCTTC CASSLSGSSGYTF TRBJ1-2 TRBV5-5 - -
TGTGCCAGCAGTGAAGCCGGGGGGGCTGGAAACACCATATATTTT CASSEAGGAGNTIYF TRBJ1-3 TRBV6-1 - -
TGTGCCAGTCGCCCGGGACCTCAAGAGACCCAGTACTTC CASRPGPQETQYF TRBJ2-5 TRBV19 - -
TGTGCCAGCAGCGCTGGACAGGGGACGAGGGAGACCCAGTACTTC CASSAGQGTRETQYF TRBJ2-5 TRBV9 once TRBD1
TGTGCCAGCAGCTTAGCCGGGGGCCAAGAGACCCAGTACTTC CASSLAGGQETQYF TRBJ2-5 TRBV7-9 - -
TGTGCCAGCAGCAGACAGGGGGCCCAAGAGACCCAGTACTTC CASSRQGAQETQYF TRBJ2-5 TRBV7-3 - TRBD1
TGCGCCAGCAGCTTGGATGGATTGCAACTTCAAGAGACCCAGTACTTC CASSLDGLQLQETQYF TRBJ2-5 TRBV5-1 - -
TGTGCCAGCAGCCATAAACTAGGGGACAATGAGCAGTTCTTC CASSHKLGDNEQFF TRBJ2-1 TRBV28 - -
TGCGCCAGCAGCGTTACAACCGGGGCCAACGTCCTGACTTTC CASSVTTGANVLTF TRBJ2-6 TRBV5-1 - -
TGTGCCAGCTCACCGGGACAGGGGGCGCGCACCGGGGAGCTGTTTTTT CASSPGQGARTGELFF TRBJ2-2 TRBV18 - TRBD1
TGTGCCAGCACTTGGGGGACAGGAGCGAATGAGCAGTTCTTC CASTWGTGANEQFF TRBJ2-1 TRBV28 - TRBD1
TGTGCCACCAGCAGAGGATCTCCCGAAGAGGAGACCTTC CATSRGSPEEETF TRBJ1-2 TRBV15 - -
TGTGCCAGCAGCTTAGTATCCTACAATGAGCAGTTCTTC CASSLVSYNEQFF TRBJ2-1 TRBV11-2 few -
TGTGCCAGCAGCTTAAATGTCAACACCGGGGAGCTGTTTTTT CASSLNVNTGELFF TRBJ2-2 TRBV7-3 - -
TGTGCCAGCAGCTTGGGCGGGGGCGCAGACTATGGCTACACCTTC CASSLGGGADYGYTF TRBJ1-2 TRBV5-4 once -
TGTGCCAGCAGCTCGTCGGGACAGGGGCTAACTGAAGCTTTCTTT CASSSSGQGLTEAFF TRBJ1-1 TRBV7-2 - TRBD1
TGTGCCACCAGCAGAGGGGAGGCCAGGGGGACTCAGCCCCAGCATTTT CATSRGEARGTQPQHF TRBJ1-5 TRBV15 - TRBD1
TGTGCCAGCGGTTTGGCCCGATCGGAGACCCAGTACTTC CASGLARSETQYF TRBJ2-5 TRBV28 - -